The 21 T cell receptor beta chains below come from one sample, sequenced in a study of identifying expanded T cells in peripheral blood. Sequencing used immunoSEQ multiplex PCR; TCRdb keeps in-frame clones, though not all of them. The table includes approximately 85,000 clones, 84% detected once. The sequenced sample was blood. The receptor source for this set is a person between 18 and 75 years old in good health.

The chain has TRBV6-1 and TRBJ1-6; perhaps TRBD1 as D (5 bases). Between the trimmed V and J ends, which lost 7 bases and 6 bases, there was a span of 7 bases. This CDR3 region has 12 residues. Germline V gene sequence: CDR1 MNHNS, CDR2 SASEGT. The CDR3 spells CASTRANSPLHF. The CDR3 DNA reads TGTGCCAGCACCAGGGCTAATTCACCCCTCCACTTT.

The rearrangement joins TRBV27 to TRBJ1-1; 8 bases align to TRBD1. CDR1 is MNHEY, CDR2 SMNVEV, per germline (reference sequence). The CDR3 runs to 14 residues. Unmatched junction bases numbered 4, after V lost 3 bases and J lost 4 bases. The CDR3 loop is CASSLDRDGTEAFF. The DNA of the CDR3 is TGTGCCAGCAGTTTGGACAGGGATGGCACTGAAGCTTTCTTT.

The V and J genes are TRBV28 and TRBJ1-2, with 7 positions matching TRBD1. V gave up 2 bases and J gave up 5 bases; unmatched junction bases: 8. Germline CDR1 is MDHEN and CDR2 is SYDVKM. This CDR3 spans 15 amino acids. CDR3 residues: CASSLEAGGGYGYTF. In nucleotides, the CDR3 is TGTGCCAGCAGTTTAGAGGCAGGGGGGGGATATGGCTACACCTTC.

This chain uses TRBV18 with TRBJ2-7, with a tentative D call TRBD2 (6 bases). CDR3 length: 14 amino acids. V was clipped by 2 bases and J by 3 bases, with 11 bases between them. The germline CDR1 and CDR2 sequences are KGHSH and LQKENI. The CDR3 region is CASSPSSVDYEQYF. For the CDR3, the DNA is TGTGCCAGCTCACCATCTAGCGTAGACTACGAGCAGTACTTC.

A remark on this clone: Relative to the germline gene, one junction end is altered; a read error may explain this. The chain joins TRBV7-2 to TRBJ1-1; D is unresolved. Germline CDR1 SGHTA, CDR2 FQGNSA. The CDR3 totals 12 residues. CDR3 residues: CASSFSLLLGPF. The CDR3 nucleotides read TGTGCCAGCAGCTTCTCTCTCTTGCTGGGCCCTTTT.

The rearrangement joins TRBV28 to TRBJ1-5; 8 bases line up with TRBD1. Germline assignment: CDR1 MDHEN and CDR2 SYDVKM. The CDR3 is 16 residues long. Trimming at V came to 7 bases and at J to 0 bases, leaving 8 bases not matched to a gene. CDR3 region: CASTGQGFYSNQPQHF. The CDR3, as DNA: TGTGCCAGCACAGGACAGGGATTCTATAGCAATCAGCCCCAGCATTTT.

The chain recombines TRBV2 with TRBJ1-4, with D possibly matching TRBD1 (6 bases). CDR1 is SNHLY, CDR2 FYNNEI, per germline. V lost 6 bases to trimming and J lost 7 bases, with 18 bases between them. This CDR3 has 15 residues. CDR3 coding DNA: TGTGCCAGCAGCGTTCAGGGGAACTCGGGTGAAAAACTGTTTTTT. Amino acids: CASSVQGNSGEKLFF.

J is TRBJ2-1 and V is TRBV5-1; TRBD1 might be the D (5 bases). Looked up from germline, CDR1 is SGHRS and CDR2 is YFSETQ. The V end lost 0 bases, the J end lost 3 bases, and 13 bases lay between the germline ends. This CDR3 is built from 16 residues. CDR3 bases: TGCGCCAGCAGCTTGGGTTCCAGGGCCTTCTACAATGAGCAGTTCTTC. The encoded protein is CASSLGSRAFYNEQFF. Based on the CDR3 plus reference TRBV5-1 and TRBJ2-1, the full variable domain is KAGVTQTPRYLIKTRGQQVTLSCSPISGHRSVSWYQQTPGQGLQFLFEYFSETQRNKGNFPGRFSGRQFSNSRSEMNVSTLELGDSALYLCASSLGSRAFYNEQFFGPGTRLTVL.

The J gene is TRBJ2-3, the V gene TRBV18, with 8 bases lining up with TRBD2. The J segment lost 5 bases and the V segment lost 3 bases, leaving 13 bases of the junction unmatched. The CDR3 sequence is 17 residues long. Germline V CDR1 and CDR2: KGHSH, LQKENI. CDR3 in DNA: TGTGCCAGCTCACCGAGACTAGCGAATCCCCAGGGAGATACGCAGTATTTT. Translated: CASSPRLANPQGDTQYF. The full variable domain, rest sourced from reference TRBV18 and TRBJ2-3, is NAGVMQNPRHLVRRRGQEARLRCSPMKGHSHVYWYRQLPEEGLKFMVYLQKENIIDESGMPKERFSAEFPKEGPSILRIQQVVRGDSAAYFCASSPRLANPQGDTQYFGPGTRLTVL.

The CDR3 reads CAWSGAVHPNYGYTF. For the CDR3, the DNA is TGTGCCTGGAGTGGCGCAGTTCACCCTAACTATGGCTACACCTTC. The J gene is TRBJ1-2, the V gene TRBV30; no reliable D call. Trimming took 1 base from V and 0 from J, leaving 12 bases between them. Germline-derived CDR1 and CDR2 are GTSNPN and SVGIG (reference sequence). This CDR3 region has 15 residues.

With respect to this clone: The same CDR3 also results from other DNA sequences found in this sample. V usage is TRBV6-6 and J usage is TRBJ1-5, with 8 bases lining up with TRBD1. CDR1 and CDR2 (germline): MNHNY, SVGAGI (reference sequence). V shed 5 bases, J shed 2 bases, and the junction held 2 bases outside the gene matches. CDR3 length: 14 residues. CDR3 region: CASSPTGGNQPQHF. Here the CDR3 DNA reads TGTGCCAGCAGTCCGACAGGGGGCAATCAGCCCCAGCATTTT.

The chain has TRBV7-9 and TRBJ2-1, with TRBD2 matching 9 bases. This CDR3 contains 14 residues. Germline lookup yields CDR1 SEHNR and CDR2 FQNEAQ (reference sequence). Trimming cost V 4 bases and J 9 bases; bases outside gene matches: 7. CDR3 sequence (DNA): TGTGCCAGCAGCTCCAATAGCGGGAGCGGTGAGCAGTTCTTC. Its translation: CASSSNSGSGEQFF. The full variable domain, completed using reference TRBV7-9 and TRBJ2-1, is DTGVSQNPRHKITKRGQNVTFRCDPISEHNRLYWYRQTLGQGPEFLTYFQNEAQLEKSRLLSDRFSAERPKGSFSTLEIQRTEQGDSAMYLCASSSNSGSGEQFFGPGTRLTVL.

V and J are TRBV4-1 and TRBJ1-6; TRBD1 aligns across 7 bases. The CDR3 is 14 residues long. The junction had 4 bases not matched to a gene; V was cut back by 5 bases and J by 6 bases. The germline V gene has CDR1 MGHRA and CDR2 YSYEKL. Here the CDR3 reads CASSSDRVNSPLHF. CDR3 nucleotides: TGCGCCAGCAGCTCCGACAGGGTTAATTCACCCCTCCACTTT.

This clone was counted a few times. This chain connects TRBV7-2 to TRBJ2-4, with TRBD1 as a possible D gene (6 bases). Germline CDR1 reads SGHTA; CDR2 reads FQGNSA. This CDR3 is built from 16 residues. Trimming took 5 bases from V and 4 from J, leaving 18 bases between them. Written as DNA, the CDR3 is TGTGCCAGCAGCCCAGGGGCGCCCCCCCGGAAAAACATTCAGTACTTC. Translating gives CASSPGAPPRKNIQYF.

This clone was counted once. The rearrangement joins TRBV10-3 to TRBJ2-7; TRBD2 matches 8 bases. The CDR3 is 15 amino acids. The V gene end was trimmed by 3 bases and the J gene end by 2 bases; junction bases not matched to a gene: 6. The germline CDR1 and CDR2 sequences are ENHRY and SYGVKD. The CDR3 nucleotides are TGTGCCATCAGTGATTTGGGACTAGAAGCCTACGAGCAGTACTTC. It specifies CAISDLGLEAYEQYF.

In its sample, this clone is medium-sized (0.01 to 0.1%). The chain has TRBV15 and TRBJ2-7; D possibly corresponds to TRBD1 (6 bases). Germline CDR1 is LNHNV and CDR2 is YYDKDF (reference sequence). The V end was cut by 6 bases, the J end by 1 base, with 10 bases between. CDR3 length equals 13 residues. CDR3 amino acids: CATSRTDSYEQYF. In DNA, the CDR3 is TGTGCCACCAGTCGGACAGATTCCTACGAGCAGTACTTC.

The chain joins TRBV7-8 to TRBJ2-3, with D perhaps given as TRBD1 or TRBD2 (6 bases each). The CDR3 is 16 amino acids. Germline values: CDR1 SGHVS, CDR2 FQNEAQ. V dropped 1 base and J dropped 2 bases, with 13 bases sitting between them. CDR3 residues: CASSLGVGGHTDTQYF. CDR3 DNA: TGTGCCAGCAGCTTAGGAGTTGGGGGGCACACAGATACGCAGTATTTT.

This clone turned up a few times. The genes are TRBV30 and TRBJ1-1; unclear D gene. The CDR3 spans 11 residues. Looked up from germline, CDR1 is GTSNPN and CDR2 is SVGIG (reference sequence). Trimming shortened V by 4 bases and J by 7 bases, and 10 bases separated the two germline ends. The chain's CDR3 is CAWMVLHEAFF. In DNA, the CDR3 is TGTGCCTGGATGGTCCTCCATGAAGCTTTCTTT.

The J gene is TRBJ1-5, the V gene TRBV19; TRBD1 matches at 9 bases. Germline-derived CDR1 and CDR2 are LNHDA and SQIVND (reference sequence). The CDR3 length is 18 residues. Trimming took 0 bases from V and 3 from J; bases not matched to a gene: 9. This CDR3 is CASSIDRAGTGNNQPQHF. The CDR3 DNA is TGTGCCAGTAGTATAGACCGCGCGGGGACAGGGAACAATCAGCCCCAGCATTTT.

The chain has TRBV4-1 and TRBJ1-1; D is possibly TRBD1 (6 bases). V gave up 1 base and J gave up 6 bases, with 9 bases separating them. Germline V gene data show CDR1 as MGHRA and CDR2 as YSYEKL. The CDR3 totals 13 residues. In DNA form, the CDR3 reads TGCGCCAGCAGCCAAGGGGGGGGCCCTGAAGCTTTCTTT. This gives the protein CASSQGGGPEAFF.

The V gene is TRBV4-1, the J gene TRBJ1-5; unclear D gene. The germline gives CDR1 MGHRA, CDR2 YSYEKL. CDR3 length: 15 amino acids. Trimming shortened V by 1 base and J by 3 bases, and 10 bases separated the two germline ends. The CDR3 spells CASSQVEGNNQPQHF. DNA for the CDR3: TGCGCCAGCAGCCAAGTAGAAGGGAACAATCAGCCCCAGCATTTT.